This TCR beta chain was captured by sequencing in a study of blood T cells in healthy people across ages. A second PCR, run for roughly 7 to 12 cycles, used a sample-barcoded 5' primer plus a J-beta primer mix. TCRdb reanalysed the 5' RACE reads using MiXCR and keeps one entry per CDR3 protein. This sample carries about 1.5 million distinct CDR3 sequences, about 40% of them seen once, and the ten largest clones take 7% to 9.5%. With regard to this clonotype: Its target is not known.

Study-level findings and limits: A roughly linear age-dependent decrease characterized TCR beta diversity per million T cells. Higher naive T cell percentage went strongly together with higher TCR beta diversity.

CDR3 size: 19 residues. Germline CDR1 is SGHRS and CDR2 is YFSETQ. J was trimmed by 2 bases and V by 0 bases; bases with no gene match: 9. V is TRBV5-1 and J is TRBJ2-1; 12 positions agree with TRBD2. The specimen sequenced was blood. The receptor's source is a woman between 18 and 29 years old in good health. This chain's CDR3 is CASSLGEGLAGGTYNEQFF. Written as DNA, the CDR3 is TGCGCCAGCAGCTTGGGTGAGGGTCTAGCGGGAGGGACCTACAATGAGCAGTTCTTC.